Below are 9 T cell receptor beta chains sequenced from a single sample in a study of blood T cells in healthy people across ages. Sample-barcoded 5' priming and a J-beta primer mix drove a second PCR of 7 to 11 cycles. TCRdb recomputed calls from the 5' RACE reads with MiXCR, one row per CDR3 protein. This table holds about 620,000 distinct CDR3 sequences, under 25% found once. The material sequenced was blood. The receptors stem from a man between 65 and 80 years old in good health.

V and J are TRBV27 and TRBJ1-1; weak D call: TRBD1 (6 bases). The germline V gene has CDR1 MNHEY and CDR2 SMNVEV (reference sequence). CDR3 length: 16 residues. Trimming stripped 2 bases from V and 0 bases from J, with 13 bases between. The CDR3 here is CASSLRGAHLNTEAFF. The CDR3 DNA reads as TGTGCCAGCAGTTTAAGGGGGGCACATTTGAACACTGAAGCTTTCTTT.

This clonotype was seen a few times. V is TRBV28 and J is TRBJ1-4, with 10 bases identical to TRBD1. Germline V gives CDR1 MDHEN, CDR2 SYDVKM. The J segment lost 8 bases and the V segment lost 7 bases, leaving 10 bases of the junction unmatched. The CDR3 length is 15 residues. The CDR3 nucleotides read TGTGCCAGCACCTCGACCGGGACAGGGGCGGAAAAACTGTTTTTT. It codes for CASTSTGTGAEKLFF.

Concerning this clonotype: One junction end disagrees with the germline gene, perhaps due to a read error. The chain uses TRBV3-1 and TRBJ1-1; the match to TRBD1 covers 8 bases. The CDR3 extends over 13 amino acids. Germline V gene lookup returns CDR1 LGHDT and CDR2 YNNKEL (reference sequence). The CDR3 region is CASNQGGQAEAFF. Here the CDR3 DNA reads TGTGCCAGCAACCAAGGGGGACAGGCTGAAGCTTTCTTT.

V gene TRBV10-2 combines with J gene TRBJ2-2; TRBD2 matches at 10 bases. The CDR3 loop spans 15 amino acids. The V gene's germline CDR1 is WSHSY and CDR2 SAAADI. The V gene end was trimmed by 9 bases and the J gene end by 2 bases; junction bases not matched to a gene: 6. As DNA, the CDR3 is TGCGCCAGGGGGAGCGGGAGGGTAAACACCGGGGAGCTGTTTTTT. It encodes CARGSGRVNTGELFF.

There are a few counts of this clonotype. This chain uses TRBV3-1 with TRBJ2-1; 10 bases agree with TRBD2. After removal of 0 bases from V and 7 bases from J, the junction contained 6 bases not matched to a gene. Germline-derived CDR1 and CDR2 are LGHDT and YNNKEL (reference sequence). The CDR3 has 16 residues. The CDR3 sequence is CASSQDLTSGNNEQFF. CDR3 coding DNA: TGTGCCAGCAGCCAAGATTTAACTAGCGGGAATAATGAGCAGTTCTTC.

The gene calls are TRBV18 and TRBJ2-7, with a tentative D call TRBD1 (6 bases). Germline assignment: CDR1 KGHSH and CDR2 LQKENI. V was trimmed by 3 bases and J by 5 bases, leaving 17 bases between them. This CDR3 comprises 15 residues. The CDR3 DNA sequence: TGTGCCAGCTCACCGTCAGGGGACCGATGGGACGAGCAGTACTTC. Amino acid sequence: CASSPSGDRWDEQYF.

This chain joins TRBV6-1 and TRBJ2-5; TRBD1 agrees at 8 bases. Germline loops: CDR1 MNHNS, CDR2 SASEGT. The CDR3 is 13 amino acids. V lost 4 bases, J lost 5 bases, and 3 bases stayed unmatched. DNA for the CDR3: TGTGCCAGCAGTGGGGACAGGTTGGAGACCCAGTACTTC. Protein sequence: CASSGDRLETQYF.

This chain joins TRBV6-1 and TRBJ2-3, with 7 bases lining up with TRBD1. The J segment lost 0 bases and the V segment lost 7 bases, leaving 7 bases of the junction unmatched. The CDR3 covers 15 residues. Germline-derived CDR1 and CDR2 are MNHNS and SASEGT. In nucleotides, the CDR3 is TGTGCCAGCACCGTACGGGACAGCAGCACAGATACGCAGTATTTT. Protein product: CASTVRDSSTDTQYF.

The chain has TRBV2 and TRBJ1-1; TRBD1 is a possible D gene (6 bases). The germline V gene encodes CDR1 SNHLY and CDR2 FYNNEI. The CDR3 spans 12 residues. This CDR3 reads CATSGGATEAFF. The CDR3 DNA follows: TGTGCTACAAGCGGGGGGGCCACTGAAGCTTTCTTT.